This is a list of T cell receptor beta chains from one sample in a study of technical replicates of blood from four donors. The protocol was immunoSEQ multiplex PCR, while the TCRdb copy is restricted to in-frame clones and leaves out a portion. The sample has 12,000 or so clones, almost 95% seen once. Material for sequencing was PBMCs. The receptors were sampled from a human donor in good health. The CDR3 runs from the conserved cysteine through the conserved F or W. D genes are given only for firm matches. Rows may omit the clone size; those that give it use once, few, many or a size class.

size: -; J: TRBJ2-2; D: TRBD2; V: TRBV11-2; length: 17; CDR3: CASSRLSALAGAGELFF; DNA: TGTGCCAGCAGCCGATTATCAGCCTTAGCGGGAGCCGGGGAGCTGTTTTTT
size: -; J: TRBJ2-1; D: -; V: TRBV6-5; length: 16; CDR3: CASSYSMASVRNEQFF; DNA: TGTGCCAGCAGTTACTCGATGGCTAGCGTCCGCAATGAGCAGTTCTTC
size: -; J: TRBJ1-3; D: -; V: TRBV30; length: 12; CDR3: CAWKQPGNTIYF; DNA: TGTGCCTGGAAACAGCCTGGAAACACCATATATTTT
size: -; J: TRBJ2-1; D: TRBD1; V: TRBV9; length: 15; CDR3: CASSVGQGTYNEQFF; DNA: TGTGCCAGCAGCGTGGGACAGGGCACCTACAATGAGCAGTTCTTC
size: -; J: TRBJ2-1; D: TRBD2; V: TRBV7-8; length: 18; CDR3: CASSLTSPLAGVVDEQFF; DNA: TGTGCCAGCAGCTTAACCTCGCCTCTAGCGGGAGTGGTCGATGAGCAGTTCTTC
size: -; J: TRBJ1-1; D: TRBD1; V: TRBV2; length: 12; CDR3: CASSTGFTEAFF; DNA: TGTGCCAGCTCGACAGGGTTCACTGAAGCTTTCTTT
size: -; J: TRBJ2-7; D: -; V: TRBV6-5; length: 14; CDR3: CASSLGPQGYEQYF; DNA: TGTGCCAGCAGCTTAGGACCACAGGGCTACGAGCAGTACTTC
size: once; J: TRBJ2-2; D: TRBD2; V: TRBV7-8; length: 15; CDR3: CASSLGGRAPGELFF; DNA: TGTGCCAGCAGCTTAGGTGGGAGGGCCCCCGGGGAGCTGTTTTTT
size: -; J: TRBJ2-7; D: TRBD2; V: TRBV5-1; length: 17; CDR3: CASRRASGSWSSYEQYF; DNA: TGCGCCAGCAGGAGGGCTAGCGGGTCTTGGAGCTCCTACGAGCAGTACTTC
size: -; J: TRBJ1-5; D: -; V: TRBV11-2; length: 15; CDR3: CASSLGSVSNQPQHF; DNA: TGTGCCAGCAGCTTAGGCTCGGTTAGCAATCAGCCCCAGCATTTT
size: -; J: TRBJ2-1; D: TRBD2; V: TRBV13; length: 15; CDR3: CASSSGTSGKDEQFF; DNA: TGTGCCAGCAGCTCCGGGACTAGCGGGAAAGATGAGCAGTTCTTC
size: -; J: TRBJ2-3; D: TRBD2; V: TRBV5-6; length: 16; CDR3: CASSPGASGRTDTQYF; DNA: TGTGCCAGCAGCCCGGGGGCTAGCGGGAGGACAGATACGCAGTATTTT
size: -; J: TRBJ2-2; D: -; V: TRBV7-9; length: 15; CDR3: CASSTATGFTGELFF; DNA: TGTGCCAGCAGCACCGCGACAGGTTTCACCGGGGAGCTGTTTTTT
size: -; J: TRBJ1-2; D: -; V: TRBV9; length: 14; CDR3: CASSVSGNNYGYTF; DNA: TGTGCCAGCAGCGTCTCGGGGAACAACTATGGCTACACCTTC
size: once; J: TRBJ1-2; D: -; V: TRBV6-1; length: 12; CDR3: CASSEQYYGYTF; DNA: TGTGCCAGCAGTGAACAGTACTATGGCTACACCTTC
size: -; J: TRBJ2-5; D: TRBD1; V: TRBV5-4; length: 14; CDR3: CASSLGQGWETQYF; DNA: TGTGCCAGCAGCCTAGGACAGGGGTGGGAGACCCAGTACTTC
size: -; J: TRBJ2-1; D: TRBD2; V: TRBV29-1; length: 18; CDR3: CSVVSGGEGGRSYNEQFF; DNA: TGCAGCGTTGTATCAGGTGGGGAGGGAGGGCGCTCCTACAATGAGCAGTTCTTC
size: -; J: TRBJ2-7; D: -; V: TRBV28; length: 12; CDR3: CASRTGLYEQYF; DNA: TGTGCCAGCAGGACGGGACTCTACGAGCAGTACTTC